A single sample is the source of the 2 T cell receptor beta chains below, sequenced in a study of shared clonotypes between healthy human individuals. The repertoire was sequenced with immunoSEQ multiplex PCR; TCRdb's copy has only in-frame clones and lacks some. The sample holds roughly 1,100,000 clones, around 74% seen once. The sample consisted of memory CD4+ T cells sorted from blood. The subset denotes: CD45RA-negative fraction. Receptors were obtained from a man aged 18 to 29 in good health.

With regard to this clone: This sample includes further DNA sequences coding for the same CDR3. This sequence joins TRBV5-1 and TRBJ2-5; a weak D match, TRBD1 (7 bases). Trimming took off 1 base at V and 2 bases at J, with 12 bases between the two ends. Germline V gene data show CDR1 as SGHRS and CDR2 as YFSETQ. The CDR3 is 15 residues long. CDR3 residues: CASSLQGGSQETQYF. The CDR3 DNA reads TGCGCCAGCAGCTTGCAGGGGGGTTCTCAAGAGACCCAGTACTTC.

The CDR3 nucleotides are TGTGCCAGCAGCTTAGCGATGGGAGGCCGCCAAGAGACCCAGTACTTC. Translated: CASSLAMGGRQETQYF. V and J are TRBV7-9 and TRBJ2-5; possible D gene TRBD2, 6 bases. V dropped 0 bases and J dropped 1 base, with 12 bases sitting between them. The CDR3 extends over 16 amino acids. Germline loops: CDR1 SEHNR, CDR2 FQNEAQ (reference sequence).